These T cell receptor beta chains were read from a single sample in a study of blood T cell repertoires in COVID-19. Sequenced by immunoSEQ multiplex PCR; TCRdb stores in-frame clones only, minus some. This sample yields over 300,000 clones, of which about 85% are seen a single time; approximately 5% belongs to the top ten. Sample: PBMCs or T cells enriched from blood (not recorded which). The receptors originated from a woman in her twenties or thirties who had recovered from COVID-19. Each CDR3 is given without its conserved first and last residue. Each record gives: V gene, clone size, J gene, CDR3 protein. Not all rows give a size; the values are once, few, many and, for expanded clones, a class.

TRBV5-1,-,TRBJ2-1,ASSLVLVPGNEQF
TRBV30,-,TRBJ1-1,AWSGRTGKSTEAF
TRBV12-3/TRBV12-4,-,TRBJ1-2,ASSRGYYGYT
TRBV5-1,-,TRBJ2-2,ASSLAGTSGGGHGELF
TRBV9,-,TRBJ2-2,ASSVGFSGGATGELF
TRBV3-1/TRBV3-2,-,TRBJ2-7,ASSQGATSYEQY
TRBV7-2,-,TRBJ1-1,ASSSRRTEAF
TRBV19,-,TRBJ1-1,ASSGQGPFLSTEAF
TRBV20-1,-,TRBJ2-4,SARSVNIQY
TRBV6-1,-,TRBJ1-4,ASSPGDRGSEKLF
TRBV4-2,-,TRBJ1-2,ASSQEGGRPPRPGYT
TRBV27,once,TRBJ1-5,ASSLVGGIVNQPQH
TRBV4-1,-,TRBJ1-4,ASSPRSLNEKLF
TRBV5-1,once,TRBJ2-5,ASSMSGTRTQETQY